The clone carrying this T cell receptor (beta chain) has a handful of counts. Its target is unknown. Using its own MiXCR run on the 5' RACE reads, TCRdb lists one record per CDR3 protein. Of roughly 120,000 distinct CDR3 sequences in the sample, around 7.4% were seen once. This entry is derived from a study of T cells after yellow fever vaccination. Study as a whole: SMART-Seq v4 Ultra Low Input handled preparation of low-cell-number fractions. Study results and limitations: Clones from primary vaccination mostly reappeared after the booster (96% CD4, approximately 86% CD8).

Trimming removed 2 bases at V and 0 bases at J, with 6 bases between. CDR1 SGHNT and CDR2 YYREEE come from the germline V gene (reference sequence). The CDR3 runs 15 residues. This TCR derives from a man between 18 and 35 years old who received the YFV17D yellow fever vaccine. V and J are TRBV5-4 and TRBJ2-6; D remains ambiguous. The specimen was CD4+ T cells sorted from PBMCs, collected roughly 10 days after the first yellow fever vaccination. CDR3 sequence: CASSFRISGANVLTF. The CDR3 DNA reads TGTGCCAGCAGCTTCAGGATCTCTGGGGCCAACGTCCTGACTTTC.